Below are 31 T cell receptor beta chains sequenced from a single sample in a study of cytomegalovirus exposure and HLA in healthy donors (dated 2017 in TCRdb). Libraries came from the immunoSEQ multiplex PCR assay. For the multiplex PCR, a mixture combining 60 forward primers for TCR Vbeta segments and 13 reverse primers for TCR Jbeta segments was used. Entries here come from immuneACCESS through TCRdb and include only in-frame sequences with V and J called. Some clones fail to appear in such tables; in the studies checked, an unresolved V gene covers under half of the shortfall, and the cause of the remainder is unknown. In this sample the table shows some 190,000 clones, roughly 86% of which occur a single time. The ten largest clones add up to around 3.7% of the sample. Sequenced sample: PBMCs. All receptors come from a man aged 40-49 years in good health and CMV-seropositive.

This sequence joins TRBV7-2 and TRBJ2-2; tentatively, D is TRBD2 (6 bases). Trimming stripped 5 bases from V and 5 bases from J, with 12 bases between. The CDR3 contains 14 residues. Germline V gives CDR1 SGHTA, CDR2 FQGNSA. The CDR3 DNA reads TGTGCCAGCAGCGCCAGACTAGGAACCGGGGAGCTGTTTTTT. Translated, it gives CASSARLGTGELFF.

This clone came up a few times. The rearrangement links TRBV19 to TRBJ1-1; 9 bases align to TRBD1. This CDR3 contains 15 residues. Unmatched junction bases numbered 14, after V lost 5 bases and J lost 10 bases. The germline CDR1 and CDR2 sequences are LNHDA and SQIVND (reference sequence). The CDR3 loop is CASSWGQGILTGAFF. The CDR3 DNA sequence: TGTGCCAGTAGTTGGGGACAGGGAATTTTAACCGGAGCTTTCTTT.

This clone has just one count. No DNA is shown, since the ends of the CDR3 on it are uncertain; the CDR3 is the one TCRdb lists. The V gene is TRBV2, the J gene TRBJ2-2; the table's D call TRBD2 went unverified against the DNA. The germline CDR1 and CDR2 sequences are SNHLY and FYNNEI. Both ends counted, the CDR3 spans 14 residues. CDR3 loop: CASILGLFTGELFF.

The V call is TRBV5-6, the J call TRBJ2-3, with 15 bases that match TRBD2. The CDR3 sequence is 15 residues long. J was trimmed by 5 bases and V by 3 bases; bases with no gene match: 1. The V gene's germline CDR1 is SGHDT and CDR2 YYEEEE. The chain's CDR3 is CASSWGLAGGDTQYF. CDR3 bases: TGTGCCAGCAGCTGGGGACTAGCGGGGGGAGATACGCAGTATTTT.

This chain joins TRBV5-1 and TRBJ2-5, with D unclear. The V gene's germline CDR1 is SGHRS and CDR2 YFSETQ. The CDR3 consists of 15 residues. V was clipped by 3 bases and J by 1 base, with 13 bases between them. The CDR3 here is CASSSSGRVQETQYF. In nucleotides, the CDR3 is TGCGCCAGCAGCTCATCCGGTCGGGTCCAAGAGACCCAGTACTTC.

This chain connects TRBV7-2 to TRBJ2-7; 7 positions agree with TRBD2. V shed 1 base, J shed 2 bases, and the junction held 5 bases outside the gene matches. The length of the CDR3 is 15 residues. Germline CDR1 and CDR2: SGHTA and FQGNSA. In DNA, the CDR3 is TGTGCCAGCAGCTTAGTAGAGGGACTAACCTACGAGCAGTACTTC. Translated: CASSLVEGLTYEQYF.

The CDR3, as DNA: TGTGCCAGCTCACCTAGGACCGAACGGGGGTACGAGCAGTACTTC. Its protein product is CASSPRTERGYEQYF. The J gene is TRBJ2-7, the V gene TRBV18; D is perhaps TRBD2 (6 bases). In germline, CDR1 is KGHSH, CDR2 LQKENI. Trimming shortened V by 3 bases and J by 4 bases, and 16 bases separated the two germline ends. The CDR3 length is 15 residues.

The chain links TRBV19 to TRBJ2-1; TRBD2 matches at 7 bases. The CDR3 is 15 residues long. Germline CDR1 and CDR2: LNHDA and SQIVND (reference sequence). Unmatched junction bases numbered 6, after V lost 3 bases and J lost 4 bases. The CDR3 here is CASSIGGGSYNEQFF. Written as DNA, the CDR3 is TGTGCCAGTAGTATCGGCGGGGGTAGTTACAATGAGCAGTTCTTC.

This clone was picked up one time. V gene TRBV19 combines with J gene TRBJ2-3; possible D gene TRBD2, 5 bases. V was shortened by 7 bases and J by 3 bases, with 11 bases between the two germline ends. Germline V gene lookup returns CDR1 LNHDA and CDR2 SQIVND (reference sequence). CDR3 size: 13 residues. The CDR3 reads CASNEGSTDTQYF. DNA for the CDR3: TGTGCCAGTAACGAGGGTTCAACAGATACGCAGTATTTT.

This clone was seen a single time. The V and J genes are TRBV28 and TRBJ1-2; TRBD1 matches 8 bases. CDR1 and CDR2 (germline): MDHEN, SYDVKM. The CDR3 sequence is 15 residues long. The V and J ends lost 6 bases and 2 bases, in that order; junction bases with no gene match: 8. The CDR3 sequence is CASSPVQGANYGYTF. CDR3 DNA: TGTGCCAGCAGCCCGGTTCAGGGGGCGAACTATGGCTACACCTTC.

This chain connects TRBV6-5 to TRBJ1-5; TRBD1 matches 7 bases. The V gene end was trimmed by 5 bases and the J gene end by 7 bases; junction bases not matched to a gene: 5. Per the germline V gene, CDR1 is MNHEY and CDR2 is SVGAGI. This CDR3 region has 13 residues. CDR3 nucleotide sequence: TGTGCCAGCAGTGCACAGGGGTACCAGCCCCAGCATTTT. Translation gives CASSAQGYQPQHF.

This clone was picked up a small number of times. The V and J genes are TRBV7-2 and TRBJ2-7, with unresolved D. The CDR3 is made up of 13 amino acids. Germline CDR1 SGHTA, CDR2 FQGNSA. Trimming cost V 2 bases and J 6 bases, with 11 bases left between them. This chain's CDR3 is CASSLNSPSEQYF. The CDR3 DNA is TGTGCCAGCAGCTTAAACAGCCCGTCCGAGCAGTACTTC. The full variable domain, its missing parts supplied by reference TRBV7-2 and TRBJ2-7, is GAGVSQSPSNKVTEKGKDVELRCDPISGHTALYWYRQSLGQGLEFLIYFQGNSAPDKSGLPSDRFSAERTGGSVSTLTIQRTQQEDSAVYLCASSLNSPSEQYFGPGTRLTVT.

This chain links TRBV18 with TRBJ2-5, with 7 bases lining up with TRBD1. The CDR3 contains 14 residues. The germline V gene encodes CDR1 KGHSH and CDR2 LQKENI. The V segment lost 6 bases and the J segment 7 bases; nucleotides outside the gene matches: 11. Written as DNA, the CDR3 is TGTGCCAGCTCCCCTGACAGGGCGTTGGGGACCCAGTACTTC. Translated, it gives CASSPDRALGTQYF.

CDR3 bases: TGTGCCAGCGAGGTTGGGCAGGGTGCTCAGCCCCAGCATTTT. Residues: CASEVGQGAQPQHF. The chain couples TRBV2 to TRBJ1-5, with D possibly matching TRBD1 (5 bases). The CDR3 loop spans 14 amino acids. V was shortened by 8 bases and J by 6 bases, with 17 bases between the two germline ends. The V gene's germline CDR1 is SNHLY and CDR2 FYNNEI.

The CDR3 DNA sequence: TGTGCCATCAGTGAGTCGGGACTAGCGGGAGGAAAGAACACCGGGGAGCTGTTTTTT. Amino acids: CAISESGLAGGKNTGELFF. The rearrangement joins TRBV10-3 to TRBJ2-2, with 15 nucleotides matching TRBD2. The J segment lost 1 base and the V segment lost 0 bases, leaving 3 bases of the junction unmatched. From germline, CDR1 is ENHRY and CDR2 SYGVKD. The CDR3 has 19 amino acids.

Only one count was recorded for this clone. One end of the junction varies from germline; a read error may be responsible. The V gene is TRBV30, the J gene TRBJ2-7; D is possibly TRBD2 (6 bases). Germline V gene data show CDR1 as GTSNPN and CDR2 as SVGIG (reference sequence). The CDR3 sequence is 12 residues long. The DNA for the CDR3 is TGTTCCTGGAGGAGGGAGGCCTACGAGCAGTACTTC. Its protein is CSWRREAYEQYF.

The J gene is TRBJ1-1, the V gene TRBV6-5, with 11 positions matching TRBD1. The CDR3 runs 15 residues. Germline V lookup: CDR1 MNHEY, CDR2 SVGAGI. With 6 bases clipped from V and 4 bases from J, the junction kept 7 bases outside the gene matches. The CDR3 DNA sequence: TGTGCCAGCAGGGGAACCGGGACAGGGGGCACTGAAGCTTTCTTT. Protein sequence: CASRGTGTGGTEAFF.

This rearrangement joins TRBV18 to TRBJ1-4; 11 positions agree with TRBD1. With V trimmed by 3 bases and J by 6 bases, 0 bases remained unmatched. Germline loops: CDR1 KGHSH, CDR2 LQKENI. The CDR3 consists of 14 residues. The CDR3 sequence is CASSPGQGDEKLFF. CDR3 nucleotides: TGTGCCAGCTCACCGGGACAGGGGGATGAAAAACTGTTTTTT.

The rearrangement links TRBV6-1 to TRBJ1-2; the match to TRBD1 covers 7 bases. This CDR3 has 15 amino acids. The V and J ends lost 8 bases and 8 bases, in that order; junction bases with no gene match: 17. From germline, CDR1 is MNHNS and CDR2 SASEGT. The CDR3 reads CASPPPGQSSRGYTF. CDR3 coding DNA: TGTGCCAGCCCTCCGCCGGGACAGAGTTCACGGGGCTACACCTTC.

As regards this clone: This specimen includes other DNA sequences encoding the same CDR3. The chain combines TRBV4-2 with TRBJ1-5; possibly TRBD1 for D (6 bases). Germline V gives CDR1 LGHNA, CDR2 YNFKEQ. Deletions cut 3 bases from V and 4 bases from J, with 19 bases between. The CDR3 consists of 17 residues. The CDR3 DNA sequence: TGTGCCAGCAGCCAGGGGTTCCGGGACAACAAAAATCAGCCCCAGCATTTT. Protein product: CASSQGFRDNKNQPQHF.

This clone was seen more than once but under ten times. This sequence joins TRBV2 and TRBJ1-4, with TRBD1 matching over 8 bases. CDR1 is SNHLY, CDR2 FYNNEI, per germline. V lost 6 bases, J lost 8 bases, and 11 bases stayed unmatched. The CDR3 is 15 amino acids. The CDR3 DNA reads as TGTGCCAGCAGAATTACAGGGGGAGGCTGGGAAAAACTGTTTTTT. Encoded protein: CASRITGGGWEKLFF.

J is TRBJ2-7 and V is TRBV14; a weak D match, TRBD2 (6 bases). The CDR3 loop spans 13 amino acids. Germline V gives CDR1 SGHDN, CDR2 FVKESK. The V and J ends lost 4 bases and 9 bases respectively, with 16 bases between them. Here the CDR3 reads CASSPRDSSGQYF. In nucleotides, the CDR3 is TGTGCCAGCAGCCCCCGGGACTCCTCCGGGCAGTACTTC. Looking up the rest from reference TRBV14 and TRBJ2-7 gives the full variable domain: EAGVTQFPSHSVIEKGQTVTLRCDPISGHDNLYWYRRVMGKEIKFLLHFVKESKQDESGMPNNRFLAERTGGTYSTLKVQPAELEDSGVYFCASSPRDSSGQYFGPGTRLTVT.

The V call is TRBV15, the J call TRBJ2-1, with 8 bases lining up with TRBD1. With V trimmed by 1 base and J by 2 bases, 4 bases remained unmatched. Per the germline V gene, CDR1 is LNHNV and CDR2 is YYDKDF (reference sequence). The CDR3 spans 16 residues. The CDR3 region has the DNA TGTGCCACCAGCAGAGGGGAGACAGGGGCCTACAATGAGCAGTTCTTC. It yields the protein CATSRGETGAYNEQFF. The full variable domain, in which reference TRBV15 and TRBJ2-1 provide the parts outside the CDR3, is DAMVIQNPRYQVTQFGKPVTLSCSQTLNHNVMYWYQQKSSQAPKLLFHYYDKDFNNEADTPDNFQSRRPNTSFCFLDIRSPGLGDTAMYLCATSRGETGAYNEQFFGPGTRLTVL.

This clone occurred a few times. The J gene is TRBJ1-2, the V gene TRBV11-2; 8 positions agree with TRBD1. V was pared by 5 bases and J by 0 bases, with 5 bases of the junction left unmatched. The CDR3 has 15 residues. Per germline, CDR1 SGHAT and CDR2 FQNNGV. CDR3 nucleotide sequence: TGTGCCAGCAGCCCCAGGACAGGGACTAACTATGGCTACACCTTC. This gives the protein CASSPRTGTNYGYTF. Based on the CDR3 plus reference TRBV11-2 and TRBJ1-2, the full variable domain is EAGVAQSPRYKIIEKRQSVAFWCNPISGHATLYWYQQILGQGPKLLIQFQNNGVVDDSQLPKDRFSAERLKGVDSTLKIQPAKLEDSAVYLCASSPRTGTNYGYTFGSGTRLTVV.

The chain joins TRBV6-1 to TRBJ2-6; a possible D gene is TRBD1 (6 bases). CDR1 is MNHNS, CDR2 SASEGT, per germline. CDR3 length: 19 residues. The V and J ends lost 3 bases and 0 bases respectively, with 18 bases between them. The CDR3 reads CASSERAGTLLSGANVLTF. DNA of the CDR3: TGTGCCAGCAGTGAGAGGGCCGGGACATTACTCTCTGGGGCCAACGTCCTGACTTTC.

This chain joins TRBV25-1 and TRBJ2-5, with D perhaps TRBD1 (6 bases). V lost 9 bases and J 9 bases, leaving 26 bases between the germline ends. Germline CDR1 and CDR2: MGHDK and SYGVNS. CDR3 size: 15 residues. This CDR3 reads CASPCPGQWIWAQYF. CDR3 sequence (DNA): TGTGCCAGTCCTTGCCCAGGACAGTGGATCTGGGCCCAGTACTTC.

The chain carries TRBV19 and TRBJ2-5, with 8 bases lining up with TRBD1. This CDR3 is built from 16 residues. Trimming took 4 bases from V and 1 from J; bases not matched to a gene: 8. From germline, CDR1 is LNHDA and CDR2 SQIVND (reference sequence). The CDR3 reads CASSTSGGSGQETQYF. CDR3 nucleotides: TGTGCCAGTAGTACTTCAGGGGGCTCGGGCCAAGAGACCCAGTACTTC.

Worth noting for this clone: This sample includes further DNA sequences coding for the same CDR3. The chain uses TRBV6-1 and TRBJ2-5; D might be TRBD2 (5 bases). V lost 6 bases, J lost 2 bases, and 10 bases lay in between. The CDR3 has 13 amino acids. Germline V lookup: CDR1 MNHNS, CDR2 SASEGT. This CDR3 is CASSPGDQETQYF. The DNA of the CDR3 is TGTGCCAGCAGCCCCGGGGATCAAGAGACCCAGTACTTC.

V gene TRBV19 combines with J gene TRBJ2-1, with D hard to call. There are 14 residues in the CDR3. V was trimmed by 5 bases and J by 7 bases, leaving 15 bases between them. Germline-derived CDR1 and CDR2 are LNHDA and SQIVND (reference sequence). The CDR3 loop reads CASSPIFLGNEQFF. In DNA form, the CDR3 reads TGTGCCAGTAGTCCGATTTTCCTCGGGAATGAGCAGTTCTTC.

CDR3 in amino acids: CASSLARTGLETQYF. CDR3 bases: TGCGCCAGCAGCTTGGCCCGGACAGGGCTGGAGACCCAGTACTTC. The chain carries TRBV5-1 and TRBJ2-5, with TRBD1 matching 8 bases. Germline CDR1 and CDR2: SGHRS and YFSETQ. The V and J ends lost 0 bases and 5 bases, in that order; junction bases with no gene match: 6. This CDR3 comprises 15 residues.

This rearrangement joins TRBV18 to TRBJ1-2; TRBD1 is a possible D gene (6 bases). This CDR3 comprises 15 residues. Germline V lookup: CDR1 KGHSH, CDR2 LQKENI. The ends were cut back, 2 bases at V and 3 bases at J, with 13 bases in the middle. The CDR3 DNA reads TGTGCCAGCTCACCAACCGGGACATACGACTATGGCTACACCTTC. This codes for CASSPTGTYDYGYTF.